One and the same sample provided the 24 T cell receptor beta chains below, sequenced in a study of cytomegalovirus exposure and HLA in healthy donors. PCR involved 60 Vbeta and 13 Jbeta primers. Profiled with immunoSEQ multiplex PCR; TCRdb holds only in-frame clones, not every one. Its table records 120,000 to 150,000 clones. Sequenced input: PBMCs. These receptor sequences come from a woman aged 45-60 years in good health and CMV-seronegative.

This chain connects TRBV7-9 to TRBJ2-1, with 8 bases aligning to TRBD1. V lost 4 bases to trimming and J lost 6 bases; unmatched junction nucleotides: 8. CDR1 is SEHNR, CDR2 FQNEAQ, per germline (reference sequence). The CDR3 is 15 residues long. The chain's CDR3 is CASSSILGTGNEQFF. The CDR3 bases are TGTGCCAGCAGCTCGATTTTAGGGACAGGCAATGAGCAGTTCTTC.

This CDR3 is CASSYSAGVSGYTF. Here the CDR3 DNA reads TGTGCCAGCAGTTACTCGGCAGGGGTTAGTGGCTACACCTTC. The chain recombines TRBV6-5 with TRBJ1-2; tentative D call: TRBD1 (6 bases). CDR1 MNHEY and CDR2 SVGAGI come from the germline V gene. With 0 bases removed from V and 7 bases from J, the gap between germline ends came to 12 bases. The CDR3 has 14 amino acids.

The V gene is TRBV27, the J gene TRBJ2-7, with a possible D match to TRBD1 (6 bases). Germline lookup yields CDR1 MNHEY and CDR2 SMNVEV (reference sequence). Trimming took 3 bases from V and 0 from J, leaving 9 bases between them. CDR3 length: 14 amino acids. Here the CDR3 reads CASSFTGSSYEQYF. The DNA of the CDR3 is TGTGCCAGCAGTTTCACAGGGAGCTCCTACGAGCAGTACTTC.

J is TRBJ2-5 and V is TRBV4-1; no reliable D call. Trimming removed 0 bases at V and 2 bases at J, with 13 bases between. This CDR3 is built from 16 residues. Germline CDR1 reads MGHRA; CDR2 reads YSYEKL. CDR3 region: CASSQDQTNLQETQYF. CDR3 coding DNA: TGCGCCAGCAGCCAAGATCAAACTAACCTGCAAGAGACCCAGTACTTC.

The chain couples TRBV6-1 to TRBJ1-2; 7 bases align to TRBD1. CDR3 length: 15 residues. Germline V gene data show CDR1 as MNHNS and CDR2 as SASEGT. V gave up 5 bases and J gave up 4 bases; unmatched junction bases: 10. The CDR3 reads CASSNQRQGPYGYTF. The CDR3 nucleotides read TGTGCCAGCAGTAACCAGCGACAGGGACCCTATGGCTACACCTTC.

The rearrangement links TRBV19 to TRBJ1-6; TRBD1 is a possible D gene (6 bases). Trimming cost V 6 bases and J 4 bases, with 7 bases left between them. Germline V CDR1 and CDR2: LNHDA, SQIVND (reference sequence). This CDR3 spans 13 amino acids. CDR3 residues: CASSGQYNSPLHF. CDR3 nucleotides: TGTGCCAGTAGCGGACAGTATAATTCACCCCTCCACTTT.

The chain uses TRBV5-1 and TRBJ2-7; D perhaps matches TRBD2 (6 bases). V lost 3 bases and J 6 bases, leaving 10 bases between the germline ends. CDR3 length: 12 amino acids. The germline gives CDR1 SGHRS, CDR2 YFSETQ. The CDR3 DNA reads TGCGCCAGCAGCTACGCGGGGAGCGAGCAGTACTTC. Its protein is CASSYAGSEQYF.

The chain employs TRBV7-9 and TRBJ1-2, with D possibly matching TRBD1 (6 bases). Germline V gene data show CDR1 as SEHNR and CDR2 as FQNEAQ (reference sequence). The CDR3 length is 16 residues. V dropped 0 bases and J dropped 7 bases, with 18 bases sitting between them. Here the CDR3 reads CASSLAISGQTSGYTF. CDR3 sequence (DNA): TGTGCCAGCAGCTTAGCGATTAGTGGACAGACATCTGGCTACACCTTC.

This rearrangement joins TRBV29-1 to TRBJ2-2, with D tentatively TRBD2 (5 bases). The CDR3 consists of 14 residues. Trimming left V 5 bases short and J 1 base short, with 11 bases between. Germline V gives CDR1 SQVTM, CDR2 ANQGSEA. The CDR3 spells CSVRTLKNTGELFF. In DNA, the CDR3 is TGCAGCGTTCGGACTCTTAAGAACACCGGGGAGCTGTTTTTT.

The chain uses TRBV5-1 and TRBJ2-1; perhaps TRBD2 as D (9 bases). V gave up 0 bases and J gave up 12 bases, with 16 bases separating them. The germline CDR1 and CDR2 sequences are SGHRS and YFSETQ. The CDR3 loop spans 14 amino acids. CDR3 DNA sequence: TGCGCCAGCAGCTTGGTTGCTAGCGGGACAGGGCAGTTCTTC. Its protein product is CASSLVASGTGQFF.

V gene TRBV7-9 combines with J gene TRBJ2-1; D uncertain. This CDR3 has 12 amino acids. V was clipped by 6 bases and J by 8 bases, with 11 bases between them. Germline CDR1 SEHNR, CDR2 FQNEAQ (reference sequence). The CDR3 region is CASRAISDEQFF. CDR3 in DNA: TGTGCCAGCAGGGCAATAAGCGATGAGCAGTTCTTC.

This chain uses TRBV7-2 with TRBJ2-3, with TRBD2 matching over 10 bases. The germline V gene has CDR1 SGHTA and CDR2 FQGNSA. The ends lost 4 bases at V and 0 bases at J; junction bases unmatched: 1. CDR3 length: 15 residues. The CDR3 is CASSWTSGSTDTQYF. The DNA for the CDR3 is TGTGCCAGCAGCTGGACTAGCGGTAGCACAGATACGCAGTATTTT.

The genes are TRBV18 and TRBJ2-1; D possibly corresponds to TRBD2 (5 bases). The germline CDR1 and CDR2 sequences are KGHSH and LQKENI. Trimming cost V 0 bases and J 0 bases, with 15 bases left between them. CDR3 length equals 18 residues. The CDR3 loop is CASSPPYQTGSSYNEQFF. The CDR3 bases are TGTGCCAGCTCACCACCGTACCAGACTGGGAGCTCCTACAATGAGCAGTTCTTC.

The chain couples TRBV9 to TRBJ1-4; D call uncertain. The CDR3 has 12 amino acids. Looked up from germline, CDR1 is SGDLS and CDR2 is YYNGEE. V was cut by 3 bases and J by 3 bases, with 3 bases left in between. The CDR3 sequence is CASSASNEKLFF. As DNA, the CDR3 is TGTGCCAGCAGCGCGTCTAATGAAAAACTGTTTTTT. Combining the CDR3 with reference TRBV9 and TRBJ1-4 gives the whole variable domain DSGVTQTPKHLITATGQRVTLRCSPRSGDLSVYWYQQSLDQGLQFLIQYYNGEERAKGNILERFSAQQFPDLHSELNLSSLELGDSALYFCASSASNEKLFFGSGTQLSVL.

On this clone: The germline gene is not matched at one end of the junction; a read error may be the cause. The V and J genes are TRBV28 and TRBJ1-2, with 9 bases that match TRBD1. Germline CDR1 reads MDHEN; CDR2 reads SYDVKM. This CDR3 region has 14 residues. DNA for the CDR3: TGTGCCAGCATGGGACAGGGTCCGGACTATCGCTACACCTTC. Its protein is CASMGQGPDYRYTF.

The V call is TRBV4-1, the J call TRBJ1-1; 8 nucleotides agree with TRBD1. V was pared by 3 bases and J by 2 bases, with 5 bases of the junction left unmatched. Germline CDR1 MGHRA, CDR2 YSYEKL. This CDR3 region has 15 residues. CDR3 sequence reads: CASSHGTGRNTEAFF. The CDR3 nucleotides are TGCGCCAGCAGCCATGGGACAGGAAGAAACACTGAAGCTTTCTTT.

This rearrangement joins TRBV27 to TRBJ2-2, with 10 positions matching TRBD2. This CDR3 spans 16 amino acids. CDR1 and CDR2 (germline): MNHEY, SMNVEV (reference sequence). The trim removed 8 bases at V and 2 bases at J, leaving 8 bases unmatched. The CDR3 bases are TGTGCCAGCGGCCCGGGACTAGCGATAAACACCGGGGAGCTGTTTTTT. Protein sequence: CASGPGLAINTGELFF.

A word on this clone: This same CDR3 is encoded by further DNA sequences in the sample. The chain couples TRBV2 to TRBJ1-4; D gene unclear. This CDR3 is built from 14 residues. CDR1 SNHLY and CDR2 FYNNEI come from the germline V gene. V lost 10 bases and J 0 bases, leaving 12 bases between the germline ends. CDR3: CATRTRATNEKLFF. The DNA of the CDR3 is TGTGCCACCAGAACTCGGGCAACTAATGAAAAACTGTTTTTT.

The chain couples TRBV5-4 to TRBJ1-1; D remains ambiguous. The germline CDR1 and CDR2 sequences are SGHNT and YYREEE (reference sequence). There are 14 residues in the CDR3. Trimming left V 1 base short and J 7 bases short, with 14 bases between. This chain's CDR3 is CASSLLRGGGEAFF. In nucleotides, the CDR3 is TGTGCCAGCAGCTTGTTACGGGGAGGCGGTGAAGCTTTCTTT.

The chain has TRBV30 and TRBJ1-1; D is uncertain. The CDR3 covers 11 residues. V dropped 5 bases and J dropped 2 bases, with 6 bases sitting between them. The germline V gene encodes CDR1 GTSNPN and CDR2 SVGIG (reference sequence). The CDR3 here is CAWARNTEAFF. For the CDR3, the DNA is TGTGCCTGGGCTAGAAACACTGAAGCTTTCTTT.

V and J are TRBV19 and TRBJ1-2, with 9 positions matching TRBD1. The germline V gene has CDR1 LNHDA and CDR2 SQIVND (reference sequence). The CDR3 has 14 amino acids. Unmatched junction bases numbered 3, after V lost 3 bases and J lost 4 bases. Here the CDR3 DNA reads TGTGCCAGTAGTATGACGGACAGGGGCTATGGCTACACCTTC. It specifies CASSMTDRGYGYTF.

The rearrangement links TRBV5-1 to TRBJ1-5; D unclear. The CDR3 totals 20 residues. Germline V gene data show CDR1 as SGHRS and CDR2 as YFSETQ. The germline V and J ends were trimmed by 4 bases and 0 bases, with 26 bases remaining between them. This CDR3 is CASSPSTSHGEDYSNQPQHF. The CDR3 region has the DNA TGCGCCAGCAGCCCGTCAACTTCGCACGGGGAGGATTATAGCAATCAGCCCCAGCATTTT.

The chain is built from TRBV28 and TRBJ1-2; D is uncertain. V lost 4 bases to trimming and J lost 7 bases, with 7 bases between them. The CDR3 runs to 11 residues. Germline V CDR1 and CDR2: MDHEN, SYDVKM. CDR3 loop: CASSYRRGYTF. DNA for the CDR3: TGTGCCAGCAGTTACAGACGTGGCTACACCTTC.

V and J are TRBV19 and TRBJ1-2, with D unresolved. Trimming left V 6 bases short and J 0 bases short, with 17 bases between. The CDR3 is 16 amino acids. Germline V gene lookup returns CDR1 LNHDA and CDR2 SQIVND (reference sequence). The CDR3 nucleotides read TGTGCCAGTAGCCCCAGGCTAGCGGATCCTAACTATGGCTACACCTTC. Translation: CASSPRLADPNYGYTF.